The source of this TCR beta chain is a study of cytomegalovirus exposure and HLA in healthy donors. Overall study: As an earlier analysis found, about 179 million T cells yielded 95 million to 130 million unique TCR beta sequences. General study findings and limits: It was confirmed in vitro that three of the CMV-associated chains were specific for CMV antigens.

In regard to this clone: Its antigen is unknown.

CDR1 and CDR2 from the germline V gene are MNHEY and SVGAGI. Unmatched junction bases numbered 8, after V lost 2 bases and J lost 7 bases. This CDR3 is built from 16 residues. 13 Jbeta primers and 60 Vbeta primers were used for the PCR. TCRdb keeps only in-frame clones here, not all; method: immunoSEQ multiplex PCR. The sample gives under 50,000 clones, under 75% of which show up once; roughly 6% is in the top ten. The clonotype comes from a man younger than 45 in good health and CMV-seronegative. Material for sequencing was PBMCs. The chain combines TRBV6-5 with TRBJ2-1; the match to TRBD2 covers 10 bases. CDR3 residues: CASSYTQLAGRNEQFF. The CDR3 coding sequence is TGTGCCAGCAGTTACACTCAACTAGCGGGGAGAAATGAGCAGTTCTTC.